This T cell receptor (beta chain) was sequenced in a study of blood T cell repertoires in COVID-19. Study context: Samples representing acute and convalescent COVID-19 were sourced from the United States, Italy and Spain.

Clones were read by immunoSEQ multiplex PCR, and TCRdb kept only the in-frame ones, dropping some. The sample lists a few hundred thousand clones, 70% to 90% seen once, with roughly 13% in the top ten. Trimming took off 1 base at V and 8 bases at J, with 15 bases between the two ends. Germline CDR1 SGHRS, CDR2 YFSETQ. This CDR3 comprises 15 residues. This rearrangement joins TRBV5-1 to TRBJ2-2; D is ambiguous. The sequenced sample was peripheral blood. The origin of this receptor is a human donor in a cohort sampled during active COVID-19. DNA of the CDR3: TGCGCCAGCAGCTTGATCACAGACCTTGCGGGGGAGCTGTTTTTT. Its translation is CASSLITDLAGELFF.